These T cell receptor beta chains were read from a single sample in a study of blood T cells in healthy people across ages. TCRdb used MiXCR to reprocess the 5' RACE reads, holding one entry per CDR3 protein. The table lists approximately 780,000 distinct CDR3 sequences, roughly 25% of them singletons. These data also formed part of another study, on T cells of mothers and their children.

Material for sequencing was blood. The receptor source for this set is a boy aged 5-17 years in good health. Each CDR3 is given with its conserved first and last residue. D genes are given only for firm matches. Part of the rows lack a size; the others show once, few, many or a class for expanded clones.

d_call j_call v_call clone_size cdr3_aa cdr3_nt
TRBD1 TRBJ1-2 TRBV5-1 few CASSLRTGEMSYGYTF TGCGCCAGCAGCTTGCGGACAGGGGAGATGAGCTATGGCTACACCTTC
- TRBJ1-1 TRBV21-1 few CASRPGTDQMGNTEAFF TGTGCCAGCCGTCCTGGAACTGACCAAATGGGGAACACTGAAGCTTTCTTT
TRBD2 TRBJ2-3 TRBV3-1 - CASGGLGADTQYF TGTGCCAGCGGGGGACTAGGGGCAGATACGCAGTATTTT
TRBD1 TRBJ2-4 TRBV7-2 few CASSPGTGTNIQYF TGTGCCAGCAGCCCCGGGACAGGGACGAACATTCAGTACTTC
TRBD2 TRBJ2-5 TRBV2 - CASSEAQAGSGETQYF TGTGCCAGCAGTGAGGCCCAAGCGGGGTCAGGGGAGACCCAGTACTTC
- TRBJ2-3 TRBV20-1 - CSAPDFKSTDTQYF TGCAGTGCCCCGGACTTCAAAAGCACAGATACGCAGTATTTT
- TRBJ2-2 TRBV6-1 - CASSDGLPNTGELFF TGTGCCAGCAGTGACGGGCTCCCGAACACCGGGGAGCTGTTTTTT
- TRBJ1-2 TRBV2 - CASSGSTGFNYGYTF TGTGCCAGCAGTGGGTCAACAGGGTTCAACTATGGCTACACCTTC
- TRBJ2-3 TRBV5-1 few CASSRIGASGDTQYF TGCGCCAGCAGCAGAATAGGGGCGAGCGGGGATACGCAGTATTTT
TRBD1 TRBJ2-5 TRBV7-2 - CASSRDRREETQYF TGTGCCAGCAGCCGGGACAGGCGAGAAGAGACCCAGTACTTC
- TRBJ1-1 TRBV4-1 - CASSQDRGGAYTEAFF TGCGCCAGCAGCCAAGATCGGGGGGGGGCGTACACTGAAGCTTTCTTT
- TRBJ2-7 TRBV20-1 - CSASRELYEQYF TGCAGTGCTAGTAGGGAACTCTACGAGCAGTACTTC
- TRBJ2-2 TRBV7-3 - CASSSGGLATGELFF TGTGCCAGCAGCTCTGGAGGCCTAGCTACCGGGGAGCTGTTTTTT
- TRBJ2-1 TRBV10-2 few CASSDTDVSSYNEQFF TGCGCCAGCAGTGATACGGACGTTAGCTCCTACAATGAGCAGTTCTTC
TRBD2 TRBJ2-7 TRBV27 few CASSVRAGGEQYF TGTGCCAGCAGTGTAAGAGCGGGGGGGGAGCAGTACTTC
- TRBJ1-5 TRBV7-2 - CASSYAREQPQHF TGTGCCAGCAGCTACGCCAGGGAACAGCCCCAGCATTTT
TRBD2 TRBJ2-1 TRBV24-1 few CATSDFSTSGFYNEQFF TGTGCCACCAGTGATTTTAGCACTAGCGGGTTCTACAATGAGCAGTTCTTC
- TRBJ2-7 TRBV2 few CASSDRVGSYEQYF TGTGCCAGCAGTGATAGGGTAGGGTCCTACGAGCAGTACTTC
- TRBJ1-1 TRBV18 - CASSPPSGNTEAFF TGTGCCAGCTCACCACCGAGCGGGAACACTGAAGCTTTCTTT
TRBD1 TRBJ1-1 TRBV30 - CAWSLMRQGEAFF TGTGCCTGGAGCCTAATGAGACAGGGGGAAGCTTTCTTT
- TRBJ2-1 TRBV9 - CASSVGVGSYNEQFF TGTGCCAGCAGCGTCGGGGTGGGCTCCTACAATGAGCAGTTCTTC
TRBD1 TRBJ1-2 TRBV12-3/TRBV12-4 - CASSNRGPVGTF TGTGCCAGCAGTAACAGGGGGCCGGTAGGCACCTTC
- TRBJ2-1 TRBV7-2 - CASTQGGASGNEQFF TGTGCCAGCACTCAGGGGGGGGCTAGCGGCAATGAGCAGTTCTTC
- TRBJ2-6 TRBV7-8 few CASANRNQIPSGANVLTF TGTGCCAGCGCCAACAGGAACCAAATACCCTCTGGGGCCAACGTCCTGACTTTC
- TRBJ2-7 TRBV27 - CASSGTQHYEQYF TGTGCCAGCAGTGGGACTCAACATTACGAGCAGTACTTC
- TRBJ1-2 TRBV11-2 - CASSSSGGDGYTF TGTGCCAGCAGCTCCTCCGGGGGGGATGGCTACACCTTC
- TRBJ2-7 TRBV27 few CASRDSGGLYEQYF TGTGCCAGCAGAGACTCAGGGGGACTGTACGAGCAGTACTTC
TRBD1 TRBJ1-4 TRBV5-1 few CASSLWTGATNEKLFF TGCGCCAGCAGCTTGTGGACAGGGGCAACTAATGAAAAACTGTTTTTT
TRBD2 TRBJ2-5 TRBV5-1 few CASSYGGKSQETQYF TGCGCCAGCAGCTACGGGGGGAAAAGCCAAGAGACCCAGTACTTC
- TRBJ2-7 TRBV7-2 many CASSFRPTSYEQYF TGTGCCAGCAGCTTCAGACCGACCTCCTACGAGCAGTACTTC
- TRBJ2-1 TRBV4-1 - CASSQEVRDEQFF TGCGCCAGCAGCCAAGAGGTTAGAGATGAGCAGTTCTTC
- TRBJ2-1 TRBV27 few CASSLGGQREQFF TGTGCCAGCAGCCTAGGGGGGCAGAGGGAGCAGTTCTTC
TRBD2 TRBJ2-5 TRBV3-1 few CASSEPLPLAGRETQYF TGTGCCAGCAGCGAACCACTACCACTAGCGGGGAGAGAGACCCAGTACTTC
- TRBJ1-2 TRBV12-3/TRBV12-4 - CASIVGTPPSGYTF TGTGCCAGCATCGTGGGGACTCCTCCGTCAGGCTACACCTTC
TRBD1 TRBJ2-5 TRBV20-1 - CSCHWPGTVVKTQYF TGCAGTTGCCATTGGCCCGGGACAGTGGTGAAGACCCAGTACTTC
- TRBJ2-7 TRBV29-1 - CSVDSEYEQYF TGCAGCGTTGATTCTGAGTACGAGCAGTACTTC
TRBD2 TRBJ2-7 TRBV7-6 - CASSLGKAGASYEQYF TGTGCCAGCAGCTTAGGTAAAGCGGGGGCTTCCTACGAGCAGTACTTC
- TRBJ2-1 TRBV7-3 - CASSPGGGNEKFF TGTGCCAGCAGCCCCGGGGGTGGCAATGAGAAGTTCTTC
TRBD2 TRBJ2-7 TRBV7-2 - CASSLGVWGRGALYEQYF TGCGCCAGCAGCTTAGGGGTCTGGGGGCGGGGGGCCCTCTACGAGCAGTACTTC
- TRBJ2-1 TRBV18 few CASSPLLQSHYNEQFF TGTGCCAGCTCACCACTCCTACAGTCCCATTACAATGAGCAGTTCTTC
- TRBJ2-3 TRBV12-3/TRBV12-4 - CASSLFRKTLSTDTQYF TGTGCCAGCAGTTTATTCCGGAAGACTCTTAGCACAGATACGCAGTATTTT
- TRBJ2-1 TRBV6-1 - CASSPINNEQFF TGTGCCAGCAGTCCCATAAACAATGAGCAGTTCTTC
- TRBJ1-1 TRBV6-1 - CASSEARVTEAFF TGTGCCAGCAGTGAAGCGAGGGTCACTGAAGCTTTCTTT
- TRBJ2-7 TRBV18 - CASSPGPGATYEQYF TGTGCCAGCTCACCAGGGCCAGGGGCTACCTACGAGCAGTACTTC
TRBD2 TRBJ2-7 TRBV28 once CASSLGRTSDEQYF TGTGCCAGCAGTTTAGGTAGGACTAGCGACGAGCAGTACTTC
- TRBJ2-3 TRBV20-1 few CSASGDTQYF TGTAGTGCTAGTGGGGATACGCAGTATTTT
- TRBJ1-4 TRBV20-1 - CSAREGSTNEKLFF TGCAGTGCTAGAGAGGGTTCAACTAATGAAAAACTGTTTTTT
- TRBJ2-4 TRBV18 - CASSPPSLTKNIQYF TGTGCCAGCTCACCACCTAGCCTAACCAAAAACATTCAGTACTTC
- TRBJ1-2 TRBV30 few CAWTQRNYGYTF TGTGCCTGGACCCAACGGAACTATGGCTACACCTTC
TRBD1 TRBJ1-4 TRBV12-3/TRBV12-4 few CASRLMTGGNEKLFF TGTGCCAGCAGACTCATGACAGGGGGAAATGAAAAACTGTTTTTT
- TRBJ1-4 TRBV7-8 few CASSLFGGRGELFF TGTGCCAGCAGCTTATTTGGGGGAAGAGGGGAACTGTTTTTT
TRBD1 TRBJ2-7 TRBV7-3 - CASSLQGALTEQYF TGTGCCAGCAGCTTACAGGGGGCGCTAACCGAGCAGTACTTC